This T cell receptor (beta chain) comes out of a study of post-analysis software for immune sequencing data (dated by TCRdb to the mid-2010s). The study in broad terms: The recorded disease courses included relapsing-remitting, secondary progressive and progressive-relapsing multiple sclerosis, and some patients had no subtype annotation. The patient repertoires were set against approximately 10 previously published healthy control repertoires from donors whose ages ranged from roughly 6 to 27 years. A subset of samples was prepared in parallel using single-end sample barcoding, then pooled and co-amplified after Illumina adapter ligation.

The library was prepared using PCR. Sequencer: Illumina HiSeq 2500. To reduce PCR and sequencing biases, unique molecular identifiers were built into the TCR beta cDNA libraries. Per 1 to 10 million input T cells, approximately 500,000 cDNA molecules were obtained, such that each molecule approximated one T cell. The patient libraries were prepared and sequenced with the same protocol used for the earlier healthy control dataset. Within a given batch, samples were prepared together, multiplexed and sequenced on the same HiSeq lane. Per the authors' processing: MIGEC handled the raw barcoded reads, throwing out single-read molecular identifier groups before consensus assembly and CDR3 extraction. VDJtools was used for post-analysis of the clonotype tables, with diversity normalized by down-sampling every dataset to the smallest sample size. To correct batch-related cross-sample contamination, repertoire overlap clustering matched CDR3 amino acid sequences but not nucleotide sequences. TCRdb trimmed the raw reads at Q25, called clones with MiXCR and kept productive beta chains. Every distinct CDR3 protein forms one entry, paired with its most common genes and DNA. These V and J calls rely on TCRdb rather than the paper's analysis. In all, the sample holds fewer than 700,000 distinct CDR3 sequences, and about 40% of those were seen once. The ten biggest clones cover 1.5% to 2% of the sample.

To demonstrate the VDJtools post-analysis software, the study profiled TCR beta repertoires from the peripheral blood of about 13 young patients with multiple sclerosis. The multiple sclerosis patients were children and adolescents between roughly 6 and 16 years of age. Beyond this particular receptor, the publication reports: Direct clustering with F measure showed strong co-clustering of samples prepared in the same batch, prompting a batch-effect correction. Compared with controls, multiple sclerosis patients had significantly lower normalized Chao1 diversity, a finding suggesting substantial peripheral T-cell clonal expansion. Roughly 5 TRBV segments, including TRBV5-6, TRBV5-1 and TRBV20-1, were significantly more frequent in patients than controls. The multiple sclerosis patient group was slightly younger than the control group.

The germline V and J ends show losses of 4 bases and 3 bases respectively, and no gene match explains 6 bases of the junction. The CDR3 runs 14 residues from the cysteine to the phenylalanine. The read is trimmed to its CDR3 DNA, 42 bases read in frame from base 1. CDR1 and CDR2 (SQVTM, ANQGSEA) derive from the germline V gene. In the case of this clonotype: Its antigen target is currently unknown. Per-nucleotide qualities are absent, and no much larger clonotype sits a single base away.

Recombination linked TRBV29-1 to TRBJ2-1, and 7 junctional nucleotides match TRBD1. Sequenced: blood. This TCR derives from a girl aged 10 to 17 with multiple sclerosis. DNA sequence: TGCAGCGTTGTGGGACAGCGCCGCTACAATGAGCAGTTCTTC. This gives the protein CSVVGQRRYNEQFF.